One sample yielded the 24 T cell receptor beta chains listed below, sequenced in a study of Ad26.COV2.S vaccination and SARS-CoV-2 variants. Profiled with immunoSEQ multiplex PCR; TCRdb holds only in-frame clones, not every one. In the table there are 300,000 to 350,000 clones, 70% to 90% of which are singletons. Treatment here: 15 to 20 received Ad26.COV2.S at low or high dose, single or two shots; 5 received placebo; per-sample allocation not given. Day 63 after the first vaccine or placebo injection was the time point for sampling. Sequencing used peripheral blood, obtained in a trial of Ad26.COV2.S vaccine versus placebo. All receptors derive from a person aged 18 to 65 who received the Ad26.COV2.S COVID-19 vaccine or a placebo.

The genes are TRBV28 and TRBJ1-1; D call uncertain. Germline values: CDR1 MDHEN, CDR2 SYDVKM. The CDR3 has 14 residues. Trimming removed 2 bases at V and 5 bases at J, with 12 bases between. CDR3 sequence (DNA): TGTGCCAGCAGTTTAACCTCCTCGGGGACTGAAGCTTTCTTT. Amino acids: CASSLTSSGTEAFF.

V is TRBV29-1 and J is TRBJ1-5, with D tentatively TRBD1 (5 bases). The CDR3 consists of 13 residues. Germline V CDR1 and CDR2: SQVTM, ANQGSEA. With 2 bases removed from V and 4 bases from J, the gap between germline ends came to 9 bases. CDR3 amino acids: CSVESRVNQPQHF. The DNA of the CDR3 is TGCAGCGTTGAATCCAGGGTTAATCAGCCCCAGCATTTT.

The chain carries TRBV30 and TRBJ1-6; TRBD1 might be the D (6 bases). Germline values: CDR1 GTSNPN, CDR2 SVGIG (reference sequence). The CDR3 totals 13 residues. With 6 bases removed from V and 7 bases from J, the gap between germline ends came to 13 bases. The CDR3 DNA is TGTGCCTGCTCACGGACAGCAAATTCACCCCTCCACTTT. It specifies CACSRTANSPLHF. The whole variable domain, filled in from reference TRBV30 and TRBJ1-6, reads SQTIHQWPATLVQPVGSPLSLECTVEGTSNPNLYWYRQAAGRGLQLLFYSVGIGQISSEVPQNLSASRPQDRQFILSSKKLLLSDSGFYLCACSRTANSPLHFGNGTRLTVT.

The V call is TRBV18, the J call TRBJ1-3, with unresolved D. The CDR3 runs 13 residues. Between the trimmed V and J ends, which lost 2 bases and 2 bases, there was a span of 4 bases. The germline V gene has CDR1 KGHSH and CDR2 LQKENI. CDR3 DNA sequence: TGTGCCAGCTCACCAAGCCCTGGAAACACCATATATTTT. Its translation: CASSPSPGNTIYF.

The CDR3 sequence: CASSGTGVSGANVLTF. In DNA form, the CDR3 reads TGTGCCAGCAGTGGGACAGGGGTCTCTGGGGCCAACGTCCTGACTTTC. The gene calls are TRBV27 and TRBJ2-6; 10 bases line up with TRBD1. The V and J ends lost 5 bases and 0 bases, in that order; junction bases with no gene match: 1. Germline lookup yields CDR1 MNHEY and CDR2 SMNVEV (reference sequence). The CDR3 contains 16 residues.

The J gene is TRBJ1-4, the V gene TRBV5-4; D gene uncertain. Trimming took 4 bases from V and 8 from J, leaving 15 bases between them. The CDR3 has 14 amino acids. Per germline, CDR1 SGHNT and CDR2 YYREEE (reference sequence). CDR3 in amino acids: CASSAAQDREKLFF. CDR3 nucleotide sequence: TGTGCCAGCAGCGCGGCCCAGGATCGGGAAAAACTGTTTTTT.

J is TRBJ1-2 and V is TRBV6-5, with 8 nucleotides matching TRBD1. The junction had 11 bases not matched to a gene; V was cut back by 6 bases and J by 5 bases. Germline V gives CDR1 MNHEY, CDR2 SVGAGI. The length of the CDR3 is 15 residues. CDR3 DNA sequence: TGTGCCAGCAGATATCAGGGGGCGAAGACTTATGGCTACACCTTC. Its translation is CASRYQGAKTYGYTF.

CDR3 DNA: TGCGCCAGCAGTCCAGGGGGGACCTGGGATGAGCAGTTCTTC. Amino acids: CASSPGGTWDEQFF. The chain combines TRBV5-1 with TRBJ2-1; possible D gene TRBD1, 7 bases. Trimming took 5 bases from V and 8 from J, leaving 17 bases between them. Germline lookup yields CDR1 SGHRS and CDR2 YFSETQ. The CDR3 length is 14 residues.

The chain links TRBV7-2 to TRBJ2-3; 10 bases agree with TRBD2. Trimming cost V 6 bases and J 2 bases; bases outside gene matches: 11. The V gene's germline CDR1 is SGHTA and CDR2 FQGNSA. The CDR3 extends over 17 amino acids. In DNA form, the CDR3 reads TGTGCCAGCAGACCTTTCAAGCTAGCGGGGGCCACAGATACGCAGTATTTT. Translating gives CASRPFKLAGATDTQYF.

The chain employs TRBV2 and TRBJ1-5; D unclear. The length of the CDR3 is 13 residues. Germline CDR1 reads SNHLY; CDR2 reads FYNNEI. The ends were cut back, 7 bases at V and 0 bases at J, with 7 bases in the middle. The CDR3 DNA follows: TGTGCCAGCATCCGGGATAGCAATCAGCCCCAGCATTTT. Residues: CASIRDSNQPQHF.

The genes are TRBV9 and TRBJ2-5; D may be TRBD2 (6 bases). V was cut by 0 bases and J by 1 base, with 13 bases left in between. Germline V CDR1 and CDR2: SGDLS, YYNGEE. CDR3 length: 16 residues. CDR3 sequence reads: CASSVEAGGVQETQYF. The CDR3 DNA sequence: TGTGCCAGCAGCGTAGAGGCAGGAGGGGTCCAAGAGACCCAGTACTTC.

This chain links TRBV7-2 with TRBJ2-2, with TRBD2 identical over 10 bases. The CDR3 length is 16 residues. Germline CDR1 reads SGHTA; CDR2 reads FQGNSA. V lost 2 bases to trimming and J lost 4 bases; unmatched junction nucleotides: 4. DNA for the CDR3: TGTGCCAGCAGCTTACAGCGGGGGGGCGGCACCGGGGAGCTGTTTTTT. This sequence encodes CASSLQRGGGTGELFF.

The V call is TRBV5-1, the J call TRBJ2-5, with D tentatively TRBD1 or TRBD2 (5 bases each). Germline-derived CDR1 and CDR2 are SGHRS and YFSETQ. V dropped 4 bases and J dropped 1 base, with 14 bases sitting between them. The CDR3 has 15 residues. CDR3 loop: CASSRTRGPQETQYF. CDR3 nucleotide sequence: TGCGCCAGCAGCCGAACACGGGGACCCCAAGAGACCCAGTACTTC.

CDR3 sequence (DNA): TGTGCCAGCAGCTTAGCGGGTGGAATGGGTGAGCAGTTCTTC. It codes for CASSLAGGMGEQFF. V usage is TRBV7-9 and J usage is TRBJ2-1; the D is unclear. The CDR3 runs 14 residues. Trimming left V 0 bases short and J 9 bases short, with 12 bases between. CDR1 SEHNR and CDR2 FQNEAQ come from the germline V gene (reference sequence).

This chain connects TRBV3-1 (or the pseudogene TRBV3-2) to TRBJ1-4; D uncertain. With 0 bases removed from V and 7 bases from J, the gap between germline ends came to 12 bases. Germline CDR1 and CDR2: LGHDT and YNNKEL (reference sequence). This CDR3 is 15 amino acids long. The chain's CDR3 is CASSQDLSMREKLFF. CDR3 DNA sequence: TGTGCCAGCAGCCAAGATCTAAGTATGCGTGAAAAACTGTTTTTT.

The chain carries TRBV4-1 and TRBJ1-5; D perhaps matches TRBD1 (6 bases). V lost 4 bases and J 0 bases, leaving 19 bases between the germline ends. Germline V gives CDR1 MGHRA, CDR2 YSYEKL. There are 18 residues in the CDR3. The CDR3 region is CASSPRGGRGDSNQPQHF. The CDR3 DNA reads TGCGCCAGCAGCCCAAGGGGTGGCAGGGGCGATAGCAATCAGCCCCAGCATTTT.

CDR3 DNA sequence: TGTGCCAGCAGCCGGGGGACAGGGGTTTACAATGAGCAGTTCTTC. Its translation is CASSRGTGVYNEQFF. The chain carries TRBV5-8 and TRBJ2-1; 10 bases agree with TRBD1. This CDR3 spans 15 amino acids. Germline V gives CDR1 SGHTS, CDR2 YDEGEE. The ends lost 4 bases at V and 4 bases at J; junction bases unmatched: 5.

The rearrangement links TRBV5-6 to TRBJ1-3; D not resolved. Germline CDR1 reads SGHDT; CDR2 reads YYEEEE. This CDR3 has 16 residues. V shed 3 bases and J shed 0 bases, with 13 bases lying between them. This CDR3 is CASSSRLASSGNTIYF. In DNA form, the CDR3 reads TGTGCCAGCAGCTCCAGACTGGCAAGCTCTGGAAACACCATATATTTT.

The chain has TRBV6-2 or TRBV6-3 and TRBJ2-5; D ambiguous. The CDR3 has 11 residues. The V end was cut by 4 bases, the J end by 5 bases, with 5 bases between. Germline assignment: CDR1 MNHEY and CDR2 SVGEGT. CDR3 coding DNA: TGTGCCAGCAGTTCTTTGGAGACCCAGTACTTC. Translated: CASSSLETQYF.

The rearrangement joins TRBV10-3 to TRBJ1-1; possibly TRBD1 for D (6 bases). V dropped 10 bases and J dropped 0 bases, with 12 bases sitting between them. The germline CDR1 and CDR2 sequences are ENHRY and SYGVKD. CDR3 size: 13 residues. The chain's CDR3 is CATRQEMNTEAFF. CDR3 coding DNA: TGTGCCACAAGACAGGAGATGAACACTGAAGCTTTCTTT.

This rearrangement joins TRBV19 to TRBJ2-3, with 10 positions matching TRBD1. The V gene's germline CDR1 is LNHDA and CDR2 SQIVND (reference sequence). The CDR3 is 17 residues long. V was clipped by 5 bases and J by 1 base; unmatched bases: 9. The CDR3 protein is CASSPPDRGRGTDTQYF. The CDR3 DNA follows: TGTGCCAGTAGTCCCCCCGACAGGGGGCGAGGCACAGATACGCAGTATTTT.

The V call is TRBV3-1 (or the pseudogene TRBV3-2), the J call TRBJ2-5; TRBD2 agrees at 13 bases. Losses at the gene ends were 4 bases for V and 4 bases for J; bases not matched to a gene: 15. The CDR3 runs 19 residues. The germline V gene has CDR1 LGHDT and CDR2 YNNKEL (reference sequence). The CDR3 is CASSRGLAGAQKFPETQYF. In DNA, the CDR3 is TGTGCCAGCAGCCGAGGACTAGCGGGGGCCCAAAAGTTCCCAGAGACCCAGTACTTC.

This chain uses TRBV7-2 with TRBJ1-3; TRBD1 matches at 7 bases. The germline V gene encodes CDR1 SGHTA and CDR2 FQGNSA. The junction had 5 bases not matched to a gene; V was cut back by 5 bases and J by 4 bases. The CDR3 has 14 amino acids. The DNA of the CDR3 is TGTGCCAGCAGCGCGACAGGGTGGGGAAACACCATATATTTT. This translates into CASSATGWGNTIYF.

The chain couples TRBV9 to TRBJ2-7; D ambiguous. Trimming removed 4 bases from V and 1 base from J, with 12 bases in between. Germline CDR1 SGDLS, CDR2 YYNGEE. The CDR3 is made up of 14 amino acids. The CDR3 sequence is CASSPRQTSYEQYF. CDR3 bases: TGTGCCAGCAGCCCCCGGCAGACTTCCTACGAGCAGTACTTC. Supplemented by reference TRBV9 and TRBJ2-7, the full variable domain reads DSGVTQTPKHLITATGQRVTLRCSPRSGDLSVYWYQQSLDQGLQFLIQYYNGEERAKGNILERFSAQQFPDLHSELNLSSLELGDSALYFCASSPRQTSYEQYFGPGTRLTVT.